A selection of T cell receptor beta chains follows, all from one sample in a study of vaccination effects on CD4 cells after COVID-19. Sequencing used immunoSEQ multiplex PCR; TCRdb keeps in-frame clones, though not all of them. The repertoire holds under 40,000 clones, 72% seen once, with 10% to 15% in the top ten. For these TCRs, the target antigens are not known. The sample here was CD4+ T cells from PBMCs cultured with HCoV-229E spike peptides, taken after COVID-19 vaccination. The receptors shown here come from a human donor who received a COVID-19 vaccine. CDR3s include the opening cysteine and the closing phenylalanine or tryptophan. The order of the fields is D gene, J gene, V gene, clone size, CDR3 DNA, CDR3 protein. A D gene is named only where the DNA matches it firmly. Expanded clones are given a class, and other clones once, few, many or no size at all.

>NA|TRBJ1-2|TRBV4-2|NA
TGTGCCAGCAGCCAAGATCCGCCCGCCAGGGGTTCGTATGGCTACACCTTC
CASSQDPPARGSYGYTF
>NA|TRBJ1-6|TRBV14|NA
TGTGCCAGCAGCCCGACAACAGGGTCCGGTAATTCACCCCTCCACTTT
CASSPTTGSGNSPLHF
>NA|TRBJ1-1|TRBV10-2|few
TGCGCCAGCAGTGAGTTATTGGGAACTTGGGGTGAAGCTTTCTTT
CASSELLGTWGEAFF
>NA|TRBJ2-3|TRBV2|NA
TGTGCCAGCAGTCTTCTAACGGGGAAGTTCACAGATACGCAGTATTTT
CASSLLTGKFTDTQYF
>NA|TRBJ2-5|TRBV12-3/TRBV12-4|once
TGTGCCAGCAGTTTAGCCAGCCAAGAGACCCAGTACTTC
CASSLASQETQYF
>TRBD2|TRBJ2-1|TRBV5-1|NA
TGCGCCAGCAGCTTCCCCACTAGCGGGAGGGAGCAATTCTCCTACAATGAGCAGTTCTTC
CASSFPTSGREQFSYNEQFF
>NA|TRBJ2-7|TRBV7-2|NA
TGTGCCAGCAGCTCGCTCTACCGCGGCGAGCAGTACTTC
CASSSLYRGEQYF
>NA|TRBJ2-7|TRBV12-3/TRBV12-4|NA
TGTGCCAGCAGTTTAACTTACTACGAGCAGTACTTC
CASSLTYYEQYF
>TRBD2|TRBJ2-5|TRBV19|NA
TGTGCCAGTAGTCTAGCGGGGGCCCTCCAAGAGACCCAGTACTTC
CASSLAGALQETQYF
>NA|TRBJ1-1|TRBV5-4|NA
TGTGCCAGTTACAGGAAAGACACTGAAGCTTTCTTT
CASYRKDTEAFF
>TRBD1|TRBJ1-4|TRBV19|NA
TGTGCCAGTAGTGCGACAGGGAGGGTTGAAAAACTGTTTTTT
CASSATGRVEKLFF
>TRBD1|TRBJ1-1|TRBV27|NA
TGTGCCAGCAGTAGAAAACAGGGGTATACTGAAGCTTTCTTT
CASSRKQGYTEAFF
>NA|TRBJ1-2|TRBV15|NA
TGTGCCACCAGCAGAGATAACGGGGACTATGGCTACACCTTC
CATSRDNGDYGYTF
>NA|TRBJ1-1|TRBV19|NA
TGTGCCAGTAGTAGTGGCAGTCGGCCGTTGAGTGGTGAAGCTTTCTTT
CASSSGSRPLSGEAFF